The T cell receptor beta chain described here comes from a study of breast tumors, draining lymph nodes, adjacent tissues. Study results and limitations: Data fit most tumor T cells coming from lymph node, expanding in tumor. The lymph node origin of tumor T cells was framed as consistent with a hypothesis, not demonstrated. Tumors had less TCR diversity than lymph nodes, more than nontumor tissue.

Each CDR3 protein is one row after TCRdb ran MiXCR on the multiplex PCR reads. The sample yields 30,000 to 40,000 distinct CDR3 sequences, approximately 37% seen once. For this clonotype: Its cognate antigen is unknown.

From germline, CDR1 is ENHRY and CDR2 SYGVKD. The CDR3 runs 15 residues. The J segment lost 4 bases and the V segment lost 3 bases, leaving 5 bases of the junction unmatched. Sequencing input: breast tumor tissue. The sequence was obtained from a female donor with breast cancer. Some clones in this sample may be carry-over from other donors' samples. The rearrangement uses TRBV10-3 and TRBJ2-1; 8 bases are shared with TRBD2. CDR3 bases: TGTGCCATCAGTGAACCGGGAGGGCGGTACAATGAGCAGTTCTTC. Translation: CAISEPGGRYNEQFF.